The TCR beta chain under discussion was sequenced for a study of regulatory T cells in long-lasting Graves disease. Time point described: persistent/refractory GD, antithyroid drugs over 5 years with positive TRAb. Construction of the TCR library relied on RNA isolated from PBMCs. In Xi'an, China, an endocrinology department was the source of patients. EDTA tubes received roughly 9.7 milliliters of drawn peripheral blood. CDR3 size: 13 residues. V dropped 2 bases and J dropped 2 bases, with 6 bases sitting between them. Germline values: CDR1 SNHLY, CDR2 FYNNEI. Relying on iRepertoire HTBI primers and Arm-PCR of CDR3 regions, the team built TCR beta libraries. TCRdb reanalysed the multiplex PCR reads using MiXCR and keeps one entry per CDR3 protein. The sample includes about 290,000 distinct CDR3 sequences, around 20% of them seen just once. This clonotype was recorded a few times.

The chain employs TRBV2 and TRBJ2-5; D unresolved. Here the sequenced sample was peripheral blood mononuclear cells (PBMCs), taken when the disease was refractory, from a patient treated with antithyroid drugs. The receptor was derived from a female donor with Graves disease. The CDR3: CASSERLQETQYF. The CDR3 DNA follows: TGTGCCAGCAGTGAACGGCTTCAAGAGACCCAGTACTTC.